Presented here are 19 T cell receptor beta chains from one specimen sequenced in a study of CD8+ T cells in alopecia areata. Sequencing relied on a cDNA template that was reverse transcribed from extracted RNA. Using immunoSEQ multiplex PCR, the repertoire was profiled, and TCRdb retains in-frame clones only, with some absent. The sample lists about 180,000 clones, almost 65% occurring once. Sequenced here: CD4+ T cells sorted from blood, sampled at week 0. Receptor source: a human donor with alopecia areata.

J is TRBJ1-6 and V is TRBV2; a possible D gene is TRBD1 (5 bases). V was shortened by 7 bases and J by 7 bases, with 17 bases between the two germline ends. This CDR3 comprises 15 residues. Germline values: CDR1 SNHLY, CDR2 FYNNEI. The CDR3 sequence is CASTIGRGSNSPLHF. The CDR3 DNA reads as TGTGCCAGCACCATAGGACGGGGCTCAAATTCACCCCTCCACTTT.

The rearrangement links TRBV10-3 to TRBJ2-5; D not resolved. Germline V gives CDR1 ENHRY, CDR2 SYGVKD. The CDR3 is made up of 14 amino acids. The V end lost 4 bases, the J end lost 4 bases, and 13 bases lay between the germline ends. CDR3: CAISVLGLVETQYF. Here the CDR3 DNA reads TGTGCCATCAGTGTGCTGGGTTTAGTAGAGACCCAGTACTTC.

The genes are TRBV19 and TRBJ2-7; D is undetermined. CDR1 and CDR2 from the germline V gene are LNHDA and SQIVND (reference sequence). CDR3 length equals 13 residues. The V end lost 3 bases, the J end lost 6 bases, and 12 bases lay between the germline ends. CDR3 coding DNA: TGTGCCAGTAGTATCTCTAGGTGGCGCGAGCAGTACTTC. Protein: CASSISRWREQYF.

V usage is TRBV10-3 and J usage is TRBJ1-1, with a weak D call TRBD1 (5 bases). V lost 3 bases and J lost 1, with 9 bases in between. CDR3 size: 14 residues. Germline V gene data show CDR1 as ENHRY and CDR2 as SYGVKD. The CDR3 region is CAISELGGNTEAFF. Written as DNA, the CDR3 is TGTGCCATCAGTGAACTTGGGGGGAACACTGAAGCTTTCTTT.

The chain employs TRBV29-1 and TRBJ1-1; D remains unclear. The CDR3 is made up of 13 amino acids. Trimming left V 4 bases short and J 0 bases short, with 9 bases between. Germline V gene lookup returns CDR1 SQVTM and CDR2 ANQGSEA. CDR3: CSVAPTMNTEAFF. The CDR3 nucleotides read TGCAGCGTTGCCCCGACAATGAACACTGAAGCTTTCTTT. Full variable domain (rest looked up from reference TRBV29-1 and TRBJ1-1): SAVISQKPSRDICQRGTSLTIQCQVDSQVTMMFWYRQQPGQSLTLIATANQGSEATYESGFVIDKFPISRPNLTFSTLTVSNMSPEDSSIYLCSVAPTMNTEAFFGQGTRLTVV.

This rearrangement joins TRBV29-1 to TRBJ1-1; D might be TRBD1 (6 bases). Looked up from germline, CDR1 is SQVTM and CDR2 is ANQGSEA. V was cut by 6 bases and J by 7 bases, with 15 bases left in between. The CDR3 sequence is 12 residues long. The CDR3 region has the DNA TGCAGCGTCCGGAAGATGACAGGTGAAGCTTTCTTT. Encoded protein: CSVRKMTGEAFF.

The rearrangement uses TRBV7-2 and TRBJ2-7; TRBD2 is a possible D gene (5 bases). V shed 1 base and J shed 6 bases, with 13 bases lying between them. Looked up from germline, CDR1 is SGHTA and CDR2 is FQGNSA. This CDR3 is 14 amino acids long. In DNA form, the CDR3 reads TGTGCCAGCAGCTTAGTCGTGGGAGTTAGCGAGCAGTACTTC. Protein product: CASSLVVGVSEQYF.

This clone was seen a handful of times. V and J are TRBV7-3 and TRBJ2-3; D possibly matches TRBD1 or TRBD2 (5 bases each). V lost 5 bases, J lost 8 bases, and 20 bases lay in between. Germline V gene data show CDR1 as SGHTA and CDR2 as FQGTGA. This CDR3 is 15 amino acids long. The chain's CDR3 is CASSRDQDRRSTQYF. As DNA, the CDR3 is TGTGCCAGCAGCCGGGACCAGGACCGCCGATCTACGCAGTATTTT.

A few counts support this clone. Other nucleotide sequences in the sample specify the same CDR3. V usage is TRBV30 and J usage is TRBJ1-6, with D hard to call. Trimming shortened V by 2 bases and J by 5 bases, and 7 bases separated the two germline ends. The CDR3 sequence is 13 residues long. CDR1 GTSNPN and CDR2 SVGIG come from the germline V gene (reference sequence). The chain's CDR3 is CAWSSGDNSPLHF. CDR3 bases: TGTGCCTGGAGTTCGGGAGATAATTCACCCCTCCACTTT.

The chain has TRBV6-5 and TRBJ1-2, with 7 bases fitting TRBD1. The CDR3 sequence is 14 residues long. The trim removed 0 bases at V and 8 bases at J, leaving 6 bases unmatched. Germline V CDR1 and CDR2: MNHEY, SVGAGI. This CDR3 is CASSYSEGAGGYTF. The CDR3 nucleotides are TGTGCCAGCAGTTACTCAGAGGGGGCAGGAGGCTACACCTTC.

J is TRBJ2-5 and V is TRBV2, with 8 bases fitting TRBD1. Germline assignment: CDR1 SNHLY and CDR2 FYNNEI. V shed 6 bases and J 5 bases; nucleotides not matched to a gene: 5. The CDR3 covers 13 residues. The CDR3 nucleotides read TGTGCCAGCAGGACAGGGGTTTCGGAGACCCAGTACTTC. As protein: CASRTGVSETQYF.

This clone was counted a few times. The chain recombines TRBV27 with TRBJ1-6; D possibly corresponds to TRBD1 (5 bases). Trimming cost V 4 bases and J 4 bases, with 11 bases left between them. The CDR3 contains 15 residues. Germline CDR1 MNHEY, CDR2 SMNVEV (reference sequence). CDR3 in DNA: TGTGCCAGCAGTTGGAGGACACCGTATAATTCACCCCTCCACTTT. Translated, it gives CASSWRTPYNSPLHF.

This chain links TRBV9 with TRBJ2-5; 8 nucleotides line up with TRBD1. CDR1 and CDR2 from the germline V gene are SGDLS and YYNGEE. Trimming removed 1 base from V and 5 bases from J; junction bases left unmatched: 10. The CDR3 sequence is 16 residues long. The CDR3 DNA is TGTGCCAGCAGCGTATCCGACAGGGGCGGCGTGGAGACCCAGTACTTC. As protein: CASSVSDRGGVETQYF.

J is TRBJ2-7 and V is TRBV6-6, with TRBD1 matching over 9 bases. After removal of 2 bases from V and 1 base from J, the junction contained 3 bases not matched to a gene. The CDR3 runs to 15 residues. Germline lookup yields CDR1 MNHNY and CDR2 SVGAGI (reference sequence). In nucleotides, the CDR3 is TGTGCCAGCAGTTACGGACAGGGGATTTCCTACGAGCAGTACTTC. Its protein is CASSYGQGISYEQYF.

The chain employs TRBV27 and TRBJ1-1, with D unclear. The CDR3 covers 16 residues. Germline CDR1 reads MNHEY; CDR2 reads SMNVEV (reference sequence). Trimming stripped 2 bases from V and 1 base from J, with 14 bases between. In DNA form, the CDR3 reads TGTGCCAGCAGTTTAAAGGTCCGGTGGGGGAACACTGAAGCTTTCTTT. The encoded protein is CASSLKVRWGNTEAFF.

This rearrangement joins TRBV7-2 to TRBJ1-1; D remains unclear. Between the trimmed V and J ends, which lost 0 bases and 3 bases, there was a span of 5 bases. Germline CDR1 SGHTA, CDR2 FQGNSA. This CDR3 is built from 13 residues. The CDR3 coding sequence is TGTGCCAGCAGCTTAGCCTGGGACACTGAAGCTTTCTTT. Translated, it gives CASSLAWDTEAFF.

The chain is built from TRBV6-1 and TRBJ2-7, with a possible D match to TRBD2 (5 bases). The V end lost 6 bases, the J end lost 2 bases, and 17 bases lay between the germline ends. The length of the CDR3 is 15 residues. CDR1 is MNHNS and CDR2 is SASEGT in the germline V gene. Here the CDR3 reads CASSRISSGTYEQYF. CDR3 nucleotides: TGTGCCAGCAGCCGAATATCTTCGGGGACCTACGAGCAGTACTTC.

This clone was detected only a few times. The chain links TRBV4-3 to TRBJ2-4, with TRBD1 identical over 9 bases. Losses at the gene ends were 0 bases for V and 0 bases for J; bases not matched to a gene: 15. From germline, CDR1 is LGHNA and CDR2 YSLEER. This CDR3 region has 21 residues. CDR3 DNA: TGCGCCAGCAGCCAAGATCTGCCCTTAGACCGGGACAGGGAAGCCAAAAACATTCAGTACTTC. Its protein is CASSQDLPLDRDREAKNIQYF.

The CDR3: CASSLALGELFF. The DNA of the CDR3 is TGTGCCAGCAGCTTAGCGCTCGGGGAGCTGTTTTTT. The V and J genes are TRBV7-2 and TRBJ2-2; unclear D gene. V was pared by 0 bases and J by 7 bases, with 3 bases between. The CDR3 is 12 residues long. Germline loops: CDR1 SGHTA, CDR2 FQGNSA.